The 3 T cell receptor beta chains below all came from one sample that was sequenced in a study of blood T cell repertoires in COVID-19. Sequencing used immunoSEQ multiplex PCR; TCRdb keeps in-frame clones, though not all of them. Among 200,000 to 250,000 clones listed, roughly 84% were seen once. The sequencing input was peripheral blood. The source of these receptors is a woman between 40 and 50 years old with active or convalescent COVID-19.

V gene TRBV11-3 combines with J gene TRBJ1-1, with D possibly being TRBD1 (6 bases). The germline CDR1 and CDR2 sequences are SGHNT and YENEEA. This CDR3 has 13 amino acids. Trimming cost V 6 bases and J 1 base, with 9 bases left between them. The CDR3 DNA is TGTGCCAGCAGTACGGACAGGAACACTGAAGCTTTCTTT. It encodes CASSTDRNTEAFF.

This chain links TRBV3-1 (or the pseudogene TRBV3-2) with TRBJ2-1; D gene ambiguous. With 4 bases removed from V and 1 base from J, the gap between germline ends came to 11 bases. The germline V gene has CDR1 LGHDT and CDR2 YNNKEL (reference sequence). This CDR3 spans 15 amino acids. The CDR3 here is CASSLTDGSYNEQFF. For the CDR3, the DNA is TGTGCCAGCAGCCTCACAGATGGGTCCTACAATGAGCAGTTCTTC.

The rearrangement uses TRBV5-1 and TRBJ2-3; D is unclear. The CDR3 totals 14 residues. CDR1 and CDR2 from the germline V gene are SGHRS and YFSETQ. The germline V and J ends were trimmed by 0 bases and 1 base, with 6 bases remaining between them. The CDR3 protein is CASSLAVRTDTQYF. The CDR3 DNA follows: TGCGCCAGCAGCTTGGCAGTACGCACAGATACGCAGTATTTT.